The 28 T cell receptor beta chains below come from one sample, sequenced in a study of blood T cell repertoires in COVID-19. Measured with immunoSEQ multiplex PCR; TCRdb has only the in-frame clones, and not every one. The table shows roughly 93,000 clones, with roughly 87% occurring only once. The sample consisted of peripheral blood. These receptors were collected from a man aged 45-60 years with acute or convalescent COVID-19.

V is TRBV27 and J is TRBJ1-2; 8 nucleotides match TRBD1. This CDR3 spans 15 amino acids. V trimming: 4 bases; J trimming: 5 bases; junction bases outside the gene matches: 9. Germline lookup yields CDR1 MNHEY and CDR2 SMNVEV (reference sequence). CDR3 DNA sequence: TGTGCCAGCAGTTCTGGACAGGGTGGCCCTTATGGCTACACCTTC. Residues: CASSSGQGGPYGYTF.

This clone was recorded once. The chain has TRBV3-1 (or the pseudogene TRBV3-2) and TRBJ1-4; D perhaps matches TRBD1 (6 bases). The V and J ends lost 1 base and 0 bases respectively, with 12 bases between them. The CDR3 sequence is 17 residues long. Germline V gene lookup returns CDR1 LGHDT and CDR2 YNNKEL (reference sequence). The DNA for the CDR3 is TGTGCCAGCAGCCAAGCGGGACACCAAACAACTAATGAAAAACTGTTTTTT. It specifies CASSQAGHQTTNEKLFF.

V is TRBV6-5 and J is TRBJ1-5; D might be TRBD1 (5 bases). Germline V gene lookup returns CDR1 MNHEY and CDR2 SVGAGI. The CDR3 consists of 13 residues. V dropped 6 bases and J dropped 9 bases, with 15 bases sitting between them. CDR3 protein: CASRDGGVVPQHF. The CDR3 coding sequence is TGTGCCAGCAGAGACGGGGGGGTTGTGCCCCAGCATTTT.

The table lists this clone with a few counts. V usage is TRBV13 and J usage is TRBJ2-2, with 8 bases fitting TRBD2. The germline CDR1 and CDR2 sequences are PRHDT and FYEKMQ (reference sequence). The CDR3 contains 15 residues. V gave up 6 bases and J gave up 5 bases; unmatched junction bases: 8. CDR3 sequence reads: CASRHRGGVTGELFF. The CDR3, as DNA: TGTGCCAGCAGGCACCGGGGGGGCGTGACCGGGGAGCTGTTTTTT. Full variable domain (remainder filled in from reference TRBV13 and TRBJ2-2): AAGVIQSPRHLIKEKRETATLKCYPIPRHDTVYWYQQGPGQDPQFLISFYEKMQSDKGSIPDRFSAQQFSDYHSELNMSSLELGDSALYFCASRHRGGVTGELFFGEGSRLTVL.

This CDR3 is CASSFFVQQPQHF. The CDR3 DNA follows: TGTGCCAGCAGTTTTTTTGTTCAGCAGCCCCAGCATTTT. The genes are TRBV12-3 or TRBV12-4 and TRBJ1-5; no reliable D call. The CDR3 consists of 13 residues. Trimming shortened V by 3 bases and J by 7 bases, and 10 bases separated the two germline ends.

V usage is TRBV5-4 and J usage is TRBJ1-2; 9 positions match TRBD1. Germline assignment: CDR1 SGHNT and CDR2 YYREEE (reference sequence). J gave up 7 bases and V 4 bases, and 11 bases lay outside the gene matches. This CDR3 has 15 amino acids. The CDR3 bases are TGTGCCAGCAGCCAACGGGACAGGGTCTCTCGTGGCTACACCTTC. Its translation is CASSQRDRVSRGYTF.

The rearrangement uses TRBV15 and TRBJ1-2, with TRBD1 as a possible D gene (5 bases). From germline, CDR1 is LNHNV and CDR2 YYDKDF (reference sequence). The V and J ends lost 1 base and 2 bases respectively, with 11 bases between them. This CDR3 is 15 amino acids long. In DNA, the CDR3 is TGTGCCACCAGCAGAGCATCGAGACAGAACTATGGCTACACCTTC. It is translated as CATSRASRQNYGYTF.

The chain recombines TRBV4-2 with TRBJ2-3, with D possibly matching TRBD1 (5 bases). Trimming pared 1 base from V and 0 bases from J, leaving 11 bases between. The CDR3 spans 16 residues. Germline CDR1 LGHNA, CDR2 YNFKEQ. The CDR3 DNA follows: TGTGCCAGCAGCCAAGGAGGCCAGGGAAGCACAGATACGCAGTATTTT. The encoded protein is CASSQGGQGSTDTQYF.

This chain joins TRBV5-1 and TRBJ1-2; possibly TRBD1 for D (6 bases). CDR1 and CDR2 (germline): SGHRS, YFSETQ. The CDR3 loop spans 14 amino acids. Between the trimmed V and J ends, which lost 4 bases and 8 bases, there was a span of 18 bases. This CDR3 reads CASSLIRGAEGYTF. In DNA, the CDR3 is TGCGCCAGCAGCCTAATCAGGGGCGCGGAAGGCTACACCTTC.

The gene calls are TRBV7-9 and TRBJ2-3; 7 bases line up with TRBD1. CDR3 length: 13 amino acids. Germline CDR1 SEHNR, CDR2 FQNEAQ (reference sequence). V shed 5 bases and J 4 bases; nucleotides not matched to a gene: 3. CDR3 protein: CASSNRGSDTQYF. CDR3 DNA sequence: TGTGCCAGCAGCAACAGGGGTTCAGATACGCAGTATTTT.

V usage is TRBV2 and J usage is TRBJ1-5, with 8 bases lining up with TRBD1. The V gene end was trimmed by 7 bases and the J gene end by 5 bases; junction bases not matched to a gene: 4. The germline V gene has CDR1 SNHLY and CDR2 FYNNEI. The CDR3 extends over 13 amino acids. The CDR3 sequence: CASNEDRDQPQHF. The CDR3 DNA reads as TGTGCCAGCAATGAGGACAGGGATCAGCCCCAGCATTTT.

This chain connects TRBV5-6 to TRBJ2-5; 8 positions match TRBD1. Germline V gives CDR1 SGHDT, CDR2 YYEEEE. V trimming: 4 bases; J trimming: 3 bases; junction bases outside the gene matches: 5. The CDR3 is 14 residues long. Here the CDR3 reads CASSRQGLEETQYF. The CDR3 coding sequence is TGTGCCAGCAGCAGACAGGGGTTGGAAGAGACCCAGTACTTC.

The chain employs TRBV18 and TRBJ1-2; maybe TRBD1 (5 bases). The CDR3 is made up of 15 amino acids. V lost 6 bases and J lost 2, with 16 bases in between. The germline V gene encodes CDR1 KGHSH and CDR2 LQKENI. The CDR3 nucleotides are TGTGCCAGCTCTCAAAGGGGAGGGGCCAACTATGGCTACACCTTC. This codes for CASSQRGGANYGYTF.

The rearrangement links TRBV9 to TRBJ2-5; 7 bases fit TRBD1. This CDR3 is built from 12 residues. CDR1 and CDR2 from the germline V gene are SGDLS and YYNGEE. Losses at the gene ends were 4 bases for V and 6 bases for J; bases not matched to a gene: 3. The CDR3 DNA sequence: TGTGCCAGCAGCCCGACAGGGAAGACCCAGTACTTC. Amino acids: CASSPTGKTQYF.

This CDR3 reads CSVESGYGYTF. CDR3 nucleotides: TGCAGCGTTGAAAGCGGCTATGGCTACACCTTC. The chain is built from TRBV29-1 and TRBJ1-2; D call uncertain. V lost 2 bases, J lost 4 bases, and 5 bases lay in between. Germline CDR1 SQVTM, CDR2 ANQGSEA. The CDR3 is made up of 11 amino acids.

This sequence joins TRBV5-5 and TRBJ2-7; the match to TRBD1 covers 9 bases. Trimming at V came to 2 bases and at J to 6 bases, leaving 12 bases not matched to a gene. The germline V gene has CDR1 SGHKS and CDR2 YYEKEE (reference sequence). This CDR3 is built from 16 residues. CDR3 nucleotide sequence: TGTGCCAGCAGCTTCCAAGGTTCACAGGGGGCGCTCGAGCAGTACTTC. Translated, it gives CASSFQGSQGALEQYF.

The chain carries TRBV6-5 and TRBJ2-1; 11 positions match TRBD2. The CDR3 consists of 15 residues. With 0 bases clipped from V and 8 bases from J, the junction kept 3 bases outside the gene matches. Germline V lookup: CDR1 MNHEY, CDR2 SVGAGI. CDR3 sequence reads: CASSYSTSGGYEQFF. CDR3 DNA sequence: TGTGCCAGCAGTTACTCTACTAGCGGGGGATATGAGCAGTTCTTC.

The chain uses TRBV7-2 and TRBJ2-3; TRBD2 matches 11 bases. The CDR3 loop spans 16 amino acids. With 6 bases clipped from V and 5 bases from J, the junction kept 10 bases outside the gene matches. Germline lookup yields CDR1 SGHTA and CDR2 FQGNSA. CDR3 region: CASSRNSGGARDTQYF. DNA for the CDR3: TGTGCCAGCAGTCGTAATAGCGGGGGGGCAAGAGATACGCAGTATTTT.

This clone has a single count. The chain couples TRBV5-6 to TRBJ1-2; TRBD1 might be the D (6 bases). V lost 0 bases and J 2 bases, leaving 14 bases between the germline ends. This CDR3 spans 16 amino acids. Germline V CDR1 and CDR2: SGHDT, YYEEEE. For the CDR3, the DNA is TGTGCCAGCAGCTTGGGATTGACAGGAAAAAACTATGGCTACACCTTC. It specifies CASSLGLTGKNYGYTF.

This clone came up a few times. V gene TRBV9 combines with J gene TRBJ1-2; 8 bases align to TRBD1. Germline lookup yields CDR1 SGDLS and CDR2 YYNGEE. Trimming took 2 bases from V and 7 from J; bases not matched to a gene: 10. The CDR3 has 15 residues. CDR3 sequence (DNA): TGTGCCAGCAGCGTCGGCAGGGGGCTTGGTTTTGGCTACACCTTC. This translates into CASSVGRGLGFGYTF.

CDR3 coding DNA: TGTGCCAGTAGAACAGGGGTCTCGAACACTGAAGCTTTCTTT. The encoded protein is CASRTGVSNTEAFF. The chain joins TRBV19 to TRBJ1-1; 7 nucleotides agree with TRBD1. With 6 bases clipped from V and 1 base from J, the junction kept 5 bases outside the gene matches. There are 14 residues in the CDR3. Germline values: CDR1 LNHDA, CDR2 SQIVND (reference sequence).

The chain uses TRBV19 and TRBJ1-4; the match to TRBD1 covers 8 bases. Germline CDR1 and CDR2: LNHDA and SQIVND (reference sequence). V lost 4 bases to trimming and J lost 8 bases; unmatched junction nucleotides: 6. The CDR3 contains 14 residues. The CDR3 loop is CASSSGQGVEKLFF. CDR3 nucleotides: TGTGCCAGTAGTAGTGGACAGGGTGTAGAAAAACTGTTTTTT.

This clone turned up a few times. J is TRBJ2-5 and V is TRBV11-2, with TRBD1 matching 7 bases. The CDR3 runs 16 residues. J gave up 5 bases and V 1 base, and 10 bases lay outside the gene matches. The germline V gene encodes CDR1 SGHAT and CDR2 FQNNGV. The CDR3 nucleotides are TGTGCCAGCAGCTTAGCCACAGGGGCCACGGCGGAGACCCAGTACTTC. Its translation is CASSLATGATAETQYF. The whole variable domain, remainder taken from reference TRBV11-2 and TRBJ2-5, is EAGVAQSPRYKIIEKRQSVAFWCNPISGHATLYWYQQILGQGPKLLIQFQNNGVVDDSQLPKDRFSAERLKGVDSTLKIQPAKLEDSAVYLCASSLATGATAETQYFGPGTRLLVL.

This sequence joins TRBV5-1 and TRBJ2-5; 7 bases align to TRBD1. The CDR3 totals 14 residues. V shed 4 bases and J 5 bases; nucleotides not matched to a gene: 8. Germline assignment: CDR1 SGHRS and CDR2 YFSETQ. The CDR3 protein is CASSADGRGETQYF. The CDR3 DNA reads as TGCGCCAGCAGCGCCGACGGCAGGGGGGAGACCCAGTACTTC.

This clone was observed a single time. In nucleotides, the CDR3 is TGCGCCAGCAGTAGGGTGGGACAGTCCAACACTGAAGCTTTCTTT. Its translation is CASSRVGQSNTEAFF. The genes are TRBV5-1 and TRBJ1-1; 7 nucleotides line up with TRBD1. Per the germline V gene, CDR1 is SGHRS and CDR2 is YFSETQ. Unmatched junction bases numbered 9, after V lost 5 bases and J lost 2 bases. The CDR3 has 15 amino acids.

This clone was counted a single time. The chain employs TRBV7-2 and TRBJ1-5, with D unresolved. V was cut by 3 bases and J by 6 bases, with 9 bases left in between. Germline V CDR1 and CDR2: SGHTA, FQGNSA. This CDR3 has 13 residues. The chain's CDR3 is CASSFHGVQPQHF. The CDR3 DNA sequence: TGTGCCAGCAGCTTCCACGGGGTTCAGCCCCAGCATTTT.

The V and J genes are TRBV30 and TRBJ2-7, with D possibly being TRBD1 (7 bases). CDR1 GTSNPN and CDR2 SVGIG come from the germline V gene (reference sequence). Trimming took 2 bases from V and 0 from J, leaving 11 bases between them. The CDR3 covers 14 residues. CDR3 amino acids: CAWSSQGGSYEQYF. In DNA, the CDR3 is TGTGCCTGGAGTAGTCAGGGGGGCTCCTACGAGCAGTACTTC.

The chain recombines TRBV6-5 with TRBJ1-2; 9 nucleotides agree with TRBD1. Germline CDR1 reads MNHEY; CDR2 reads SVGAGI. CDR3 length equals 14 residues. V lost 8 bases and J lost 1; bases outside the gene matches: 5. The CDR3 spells CASAQGAINYGYTF. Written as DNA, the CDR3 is TGTGCCAGCGCACAGGGGGCGATTAACTATGGCTACACCTTC.